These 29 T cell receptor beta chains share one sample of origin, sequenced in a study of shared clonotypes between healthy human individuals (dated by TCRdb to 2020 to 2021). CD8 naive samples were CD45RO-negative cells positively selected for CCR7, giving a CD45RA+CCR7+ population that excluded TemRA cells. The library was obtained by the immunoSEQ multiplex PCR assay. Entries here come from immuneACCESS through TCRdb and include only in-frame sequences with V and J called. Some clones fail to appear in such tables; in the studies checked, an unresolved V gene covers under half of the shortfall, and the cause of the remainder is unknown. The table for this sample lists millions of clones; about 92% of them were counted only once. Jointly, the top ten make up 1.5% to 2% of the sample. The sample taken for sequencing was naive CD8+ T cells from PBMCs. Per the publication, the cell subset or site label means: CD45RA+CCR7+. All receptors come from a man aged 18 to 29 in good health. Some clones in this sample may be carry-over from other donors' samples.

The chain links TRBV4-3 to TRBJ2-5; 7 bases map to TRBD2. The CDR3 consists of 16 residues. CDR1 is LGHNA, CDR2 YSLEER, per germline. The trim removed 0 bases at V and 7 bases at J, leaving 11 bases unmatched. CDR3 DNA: TGCGCCAGCAGCCAAGATCTTGGGGAGGGGAGGGGGACCCAGTACTTC. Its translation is CASSQDLGEGRGTQYF.

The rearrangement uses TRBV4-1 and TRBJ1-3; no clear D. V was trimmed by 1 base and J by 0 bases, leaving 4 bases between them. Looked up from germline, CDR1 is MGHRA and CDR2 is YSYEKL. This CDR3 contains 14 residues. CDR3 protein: CASSQGNSGNTIYF. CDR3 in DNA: TGCGCCAGCAGCCAAGGGAACTCTGGAAACACCATATATTTT.

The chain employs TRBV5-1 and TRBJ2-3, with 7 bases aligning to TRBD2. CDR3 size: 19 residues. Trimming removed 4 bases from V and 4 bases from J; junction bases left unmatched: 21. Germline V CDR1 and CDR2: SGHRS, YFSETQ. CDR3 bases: TGCGCCAGCAGCCCCGGCCCTCGTTGGGTGGGAGGGCAGGCAGATACGCAGTATTTT. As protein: CASSPGPRWVGGQADTQYF.

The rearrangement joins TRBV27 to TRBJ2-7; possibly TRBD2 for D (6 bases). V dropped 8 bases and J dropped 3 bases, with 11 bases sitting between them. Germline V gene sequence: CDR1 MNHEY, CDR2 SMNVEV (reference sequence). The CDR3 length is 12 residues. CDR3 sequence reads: CASGWRGYEQYF. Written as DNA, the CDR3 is TGTGCCAGCGGCTGGAGGGGCTACGAGCAGTACTTC.

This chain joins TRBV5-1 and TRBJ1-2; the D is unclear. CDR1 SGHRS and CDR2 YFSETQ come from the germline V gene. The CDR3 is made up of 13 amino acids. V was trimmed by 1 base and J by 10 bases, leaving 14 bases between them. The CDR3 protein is CASSLFYNRVYTF. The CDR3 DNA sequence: TGCGCCAGCAGCTTGTTCTACAATCGGGTCTACACCTTC.

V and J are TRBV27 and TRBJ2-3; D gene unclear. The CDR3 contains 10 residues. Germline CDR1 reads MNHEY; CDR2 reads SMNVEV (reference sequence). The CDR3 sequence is CAAGPDTQYF. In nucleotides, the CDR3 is TGTGCAGCAGGTCCGGATACGCAGTATTTT.

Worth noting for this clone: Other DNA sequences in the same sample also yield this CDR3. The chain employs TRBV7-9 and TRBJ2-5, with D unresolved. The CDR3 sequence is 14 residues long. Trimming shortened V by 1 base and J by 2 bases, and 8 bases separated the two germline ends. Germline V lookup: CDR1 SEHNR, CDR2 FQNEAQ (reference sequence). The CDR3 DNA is TGTGCCAGCAGCTTAGTGGGGTTACAAGAGACCCAGTACTTC. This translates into CASSLVGLQETQYF. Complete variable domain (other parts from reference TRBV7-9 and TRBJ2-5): DTGVSQNPRHKITKRGQNVTFRCDPISEHNRLYWYRQTLGQGPEFLTYFQNEAQLEKSRLLSDRFSAERPKGSFSTLEIQRTEQGDSAMYLCASSLVGLQETQYFGPGTRLLVL.

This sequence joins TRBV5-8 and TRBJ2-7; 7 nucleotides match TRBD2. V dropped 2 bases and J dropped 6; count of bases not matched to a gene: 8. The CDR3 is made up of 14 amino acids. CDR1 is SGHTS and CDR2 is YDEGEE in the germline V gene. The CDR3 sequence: CASSLGGRAGEQYF. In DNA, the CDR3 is TGTGCCAGCAGCTTAGGAGGGAGGGCCGGCGAGCAGTACTTC.

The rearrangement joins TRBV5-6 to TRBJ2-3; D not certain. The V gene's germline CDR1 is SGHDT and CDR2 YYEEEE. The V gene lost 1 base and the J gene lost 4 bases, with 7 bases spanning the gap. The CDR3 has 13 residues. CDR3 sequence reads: CASSLRRADTQYF. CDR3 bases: TGTGCCAGCAGCTTGAGGAGAGCAGATACGCAGTATTTT.

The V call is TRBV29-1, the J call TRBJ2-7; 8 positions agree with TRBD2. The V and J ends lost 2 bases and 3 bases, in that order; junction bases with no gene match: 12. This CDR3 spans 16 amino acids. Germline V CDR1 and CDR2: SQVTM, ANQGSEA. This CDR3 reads CSVEIPGGLGVYEQYF. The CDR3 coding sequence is TGCAGCGTTGAAATCCCCGGGGGACTAGGAGTCTACGAGCAGTACTTC.

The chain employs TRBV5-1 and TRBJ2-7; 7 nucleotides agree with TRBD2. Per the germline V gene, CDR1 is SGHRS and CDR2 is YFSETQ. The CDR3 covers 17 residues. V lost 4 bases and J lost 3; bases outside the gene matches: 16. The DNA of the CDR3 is TGCGCCAGCAGCGTCACCGGGACTACTAATCCGGGCTACGAGCAGTACTTC. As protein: CASSVTGTTNPGYEQYF.

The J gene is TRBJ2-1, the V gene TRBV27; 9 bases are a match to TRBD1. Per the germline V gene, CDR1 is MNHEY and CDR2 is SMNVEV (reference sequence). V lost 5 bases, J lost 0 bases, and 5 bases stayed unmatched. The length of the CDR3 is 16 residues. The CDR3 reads CASSRTGVTSYNEQFF. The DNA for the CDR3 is TGTGCCAGCAGTCGGACAGGGGTTACCTCCTACAATGAGCAGTTCTTC.

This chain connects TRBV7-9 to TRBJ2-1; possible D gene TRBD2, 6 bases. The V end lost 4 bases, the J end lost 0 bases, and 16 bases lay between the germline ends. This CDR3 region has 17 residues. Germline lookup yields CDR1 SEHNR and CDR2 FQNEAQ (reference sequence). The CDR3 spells CASSSPLGEVSYNEQFF. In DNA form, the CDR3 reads TGTGCCAGCAGCTCCCCTTTGGGGGAGGTCTCCTACAATGAGCAGTTCTTC.

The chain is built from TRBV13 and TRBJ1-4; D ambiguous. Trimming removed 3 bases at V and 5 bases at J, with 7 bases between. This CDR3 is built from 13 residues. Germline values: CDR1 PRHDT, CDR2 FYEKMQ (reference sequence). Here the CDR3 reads CASSFTANEKLFF. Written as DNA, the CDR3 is TGTGCCAGCAGCTTCACGGCCAATGAAAAACTGTTTTTT.

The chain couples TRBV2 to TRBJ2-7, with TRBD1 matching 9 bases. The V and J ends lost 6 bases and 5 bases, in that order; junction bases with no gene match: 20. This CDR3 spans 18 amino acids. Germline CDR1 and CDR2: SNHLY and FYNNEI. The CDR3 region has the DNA TGTGCCAGCAGGACAAACGGGGGACAGGGCCCCCCAGGGGACGAGCAGTACTTC. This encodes CASRTNGGQGPPGDEQYF. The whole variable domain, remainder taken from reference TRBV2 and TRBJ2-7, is EPEVTQTPSHQVTQMGQEVILRCVPISNHLYFYWYRQILGQKVEFLVSFYNNEISEKSEIFDDQFSVERPDGSNFTLKIRSTKLEDSAMYFCASRTNGGQGPPGDEQYFGPGTRLTVT.

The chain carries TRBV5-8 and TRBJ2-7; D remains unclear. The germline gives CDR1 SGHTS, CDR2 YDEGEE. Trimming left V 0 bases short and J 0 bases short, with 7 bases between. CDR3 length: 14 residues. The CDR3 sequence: CASSLAGYSYEQYF. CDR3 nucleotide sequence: TGTGCCAGCAGCTTGGCAGGATACTCCTACGAGCAGTACTTC.

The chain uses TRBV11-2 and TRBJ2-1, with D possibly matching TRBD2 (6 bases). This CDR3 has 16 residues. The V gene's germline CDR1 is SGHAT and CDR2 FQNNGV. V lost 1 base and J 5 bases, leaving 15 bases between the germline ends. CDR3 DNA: TGTGCCAGCAGCTTAGTCCCAGCGGGTGTCGACAATGAGCAGTTCTTC. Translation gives CASSLVPAGVDNEQFF.

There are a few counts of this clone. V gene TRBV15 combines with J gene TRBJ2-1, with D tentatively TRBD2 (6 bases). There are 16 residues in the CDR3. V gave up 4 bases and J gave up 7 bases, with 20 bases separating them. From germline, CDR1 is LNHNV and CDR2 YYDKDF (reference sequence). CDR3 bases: TGTGCCACCAGCATCCGTGGGGGGAAAGTGGGTAATGAGCAGTTCTTC. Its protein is CATSIRGGKVGNEQFF. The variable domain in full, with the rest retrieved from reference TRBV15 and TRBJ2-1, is DAMVIQNPRYQVTQFGKPVTLSCSQTLNHNVMYWYQQKSSQAPKLLFHYYDKDFNNEADTPDNFQSRRPNTSFCFLDIRSPGLGDTAMYLCATSIRGGKVGNEQFFGPGTRLTVL.

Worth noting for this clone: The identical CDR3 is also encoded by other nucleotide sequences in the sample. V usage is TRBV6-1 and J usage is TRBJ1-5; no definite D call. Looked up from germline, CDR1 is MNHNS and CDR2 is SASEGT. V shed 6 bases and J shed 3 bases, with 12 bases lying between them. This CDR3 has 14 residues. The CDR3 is CASSPGRINQPQHF. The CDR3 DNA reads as TGTGCCAGCAGCCCCGGGAGAATCAATCAGCCCCAGCATTTT.

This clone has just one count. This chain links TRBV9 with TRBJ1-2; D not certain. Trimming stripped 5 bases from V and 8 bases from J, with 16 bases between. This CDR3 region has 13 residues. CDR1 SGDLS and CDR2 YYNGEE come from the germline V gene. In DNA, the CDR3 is TGTGCCAGCAGTTGGACGGAAAAAGCCGGCTACACCTTC. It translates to CASSWTEKAGYTF.

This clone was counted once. The CDR3 region is CASSNPRTGAYEQYF. The CDR3 DNA follows: TGTGCCAGCAGCAACCCTAGGACAGGGGCCTACGAGCAGTACTTC. This chain joins TRBV11-2 and TRBJ2-7; TRBD1 matches at 9 bases. The V gene's germline CDR1 is SGHAT and CDR2 FQNNGV. The CDR3 contains 15 residues. J lost 2 bases, V lost 5 bases, and 7 bases had no gene match.

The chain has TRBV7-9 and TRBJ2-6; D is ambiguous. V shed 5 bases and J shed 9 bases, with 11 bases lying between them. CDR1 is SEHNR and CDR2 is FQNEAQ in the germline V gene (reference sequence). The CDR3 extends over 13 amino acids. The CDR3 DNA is TGTGCCAGCAGCAATGACGGTTACAACGTCCTGACTTTC. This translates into CASSNDGYNVLTF.

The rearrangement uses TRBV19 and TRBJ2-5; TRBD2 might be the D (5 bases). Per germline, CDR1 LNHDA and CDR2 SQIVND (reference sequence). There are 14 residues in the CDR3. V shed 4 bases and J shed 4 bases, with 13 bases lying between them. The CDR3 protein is CASSNTRVTETQYF. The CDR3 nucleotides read TGTGCCAGTAGTAATACTAGGGTGACAGAGACCCAGTACTTC.

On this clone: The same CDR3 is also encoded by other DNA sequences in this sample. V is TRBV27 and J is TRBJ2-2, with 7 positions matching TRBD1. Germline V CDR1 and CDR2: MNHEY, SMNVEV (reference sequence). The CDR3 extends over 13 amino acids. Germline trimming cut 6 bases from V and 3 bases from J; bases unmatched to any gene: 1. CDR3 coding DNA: TGTGCCAGCAGAACAGGGGACACCGGGGAGCTGTTTTTT. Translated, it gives CASRTGDTGELFF.

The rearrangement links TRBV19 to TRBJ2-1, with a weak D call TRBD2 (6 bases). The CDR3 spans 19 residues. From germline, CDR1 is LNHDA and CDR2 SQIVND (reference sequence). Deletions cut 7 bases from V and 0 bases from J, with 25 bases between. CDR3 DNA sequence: TGTGCCAGTATGAGGAGGGCTGAGGGCGCCCCGAGCTCCTACAATGAGCAGTTCTTC. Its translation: CASMRRAEGAPSSYNEQFF.

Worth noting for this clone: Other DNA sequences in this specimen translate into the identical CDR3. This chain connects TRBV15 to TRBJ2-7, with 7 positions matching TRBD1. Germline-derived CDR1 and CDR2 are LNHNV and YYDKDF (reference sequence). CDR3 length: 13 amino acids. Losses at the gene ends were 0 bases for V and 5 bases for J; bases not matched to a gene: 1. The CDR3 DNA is TGTGCCACCAGCAGAGATAGGGGGCACGAGCAGTACTTC. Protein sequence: CATSRDRGHEQYF.

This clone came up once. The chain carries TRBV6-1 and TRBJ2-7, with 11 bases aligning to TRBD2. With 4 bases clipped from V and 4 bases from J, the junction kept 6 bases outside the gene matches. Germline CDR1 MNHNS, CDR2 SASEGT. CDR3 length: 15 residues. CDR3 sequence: CASSVLAGGPYEQYF. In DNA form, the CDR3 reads TGTGCCAGCAGTGTCTTAGCGGGAGGGCCTTACGAGCAGTACTTC.

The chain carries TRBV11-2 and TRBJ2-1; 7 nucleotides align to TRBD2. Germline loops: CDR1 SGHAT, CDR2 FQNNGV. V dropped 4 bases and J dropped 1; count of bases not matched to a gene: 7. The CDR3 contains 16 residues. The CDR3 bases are TGTGCCAGCAGCTCCGTGGGCGGGAGATCCTACAATGAGCAGTTCTTC. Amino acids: CASSSVGGRSYNEQFF.

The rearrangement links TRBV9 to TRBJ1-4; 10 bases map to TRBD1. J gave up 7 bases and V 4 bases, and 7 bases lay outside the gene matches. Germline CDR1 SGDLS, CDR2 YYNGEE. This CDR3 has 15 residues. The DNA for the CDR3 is TGTGCCAGCAGCACGACAGGGGGCTTTGGTGAAAAACTGTTTTTT. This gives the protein CASSTTGGFGEKLFF.